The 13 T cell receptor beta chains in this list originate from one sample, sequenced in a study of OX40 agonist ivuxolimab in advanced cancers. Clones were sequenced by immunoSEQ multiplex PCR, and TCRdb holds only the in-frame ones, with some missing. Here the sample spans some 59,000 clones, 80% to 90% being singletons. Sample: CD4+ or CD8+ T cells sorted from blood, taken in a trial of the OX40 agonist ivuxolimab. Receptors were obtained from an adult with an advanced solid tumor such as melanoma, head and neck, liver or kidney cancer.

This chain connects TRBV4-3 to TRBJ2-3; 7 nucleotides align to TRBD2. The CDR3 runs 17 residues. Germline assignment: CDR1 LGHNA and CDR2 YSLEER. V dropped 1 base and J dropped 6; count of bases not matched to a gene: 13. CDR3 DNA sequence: TGCGCCAGCAGCCAAGGTTACCGGGACTATACGGTCGATACGCAGTATTTT. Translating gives CASSQGYRDYTVDTQYF.

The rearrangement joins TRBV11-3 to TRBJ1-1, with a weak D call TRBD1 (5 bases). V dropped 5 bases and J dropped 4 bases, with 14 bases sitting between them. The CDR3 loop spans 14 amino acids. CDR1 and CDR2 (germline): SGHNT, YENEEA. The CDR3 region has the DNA TGTGCCAGCAGCGCCGATTCGGGGGGCACTGAAGCTTTCTTT. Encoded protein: CASSADSGGTEAFF.

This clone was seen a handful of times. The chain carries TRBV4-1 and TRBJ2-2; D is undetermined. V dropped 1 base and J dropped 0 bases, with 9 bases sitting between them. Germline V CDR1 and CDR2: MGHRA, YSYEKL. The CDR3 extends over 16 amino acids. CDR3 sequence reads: CASSQVVATNTGELFF. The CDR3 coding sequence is TGCGCCAGCAGCCAAGTGGTGGCCACGAACACCGGGGAGCTGTTTTTT.

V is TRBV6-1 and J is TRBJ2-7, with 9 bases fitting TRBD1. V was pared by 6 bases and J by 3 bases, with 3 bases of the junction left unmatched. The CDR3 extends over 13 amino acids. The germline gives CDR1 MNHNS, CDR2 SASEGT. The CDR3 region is CASRKTGGYEQYF. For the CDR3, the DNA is TGTGCCAGCAGGAAGACAGGGGGCTACGAGCAGTACTTC.

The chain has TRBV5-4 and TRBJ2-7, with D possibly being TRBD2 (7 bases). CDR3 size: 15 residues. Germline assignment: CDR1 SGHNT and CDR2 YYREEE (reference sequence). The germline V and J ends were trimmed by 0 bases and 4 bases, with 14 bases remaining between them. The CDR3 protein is CASSLGGGGRYEQYF. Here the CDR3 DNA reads TGTGCCAGCAGCTTGGGGGGCGGGGGCAGGTACGAGCAGTACTTC.

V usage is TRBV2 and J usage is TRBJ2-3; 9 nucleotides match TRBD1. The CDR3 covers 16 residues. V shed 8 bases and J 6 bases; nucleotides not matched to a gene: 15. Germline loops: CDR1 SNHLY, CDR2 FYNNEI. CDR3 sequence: CASRWDRALMGDTQYF. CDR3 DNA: TGTGCCAGCCGCTGGGACAGGGCCCTTATGGGGGATACGCAGTATTTT.

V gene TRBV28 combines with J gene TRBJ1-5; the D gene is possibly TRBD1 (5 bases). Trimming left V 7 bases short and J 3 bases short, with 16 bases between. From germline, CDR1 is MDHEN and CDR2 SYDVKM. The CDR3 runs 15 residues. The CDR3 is CASNLGGPSNQPQHF. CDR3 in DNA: TGTGCCAGCAACCTGGGGGGACCGTCCAATCAGCCCCAGCATTTT.

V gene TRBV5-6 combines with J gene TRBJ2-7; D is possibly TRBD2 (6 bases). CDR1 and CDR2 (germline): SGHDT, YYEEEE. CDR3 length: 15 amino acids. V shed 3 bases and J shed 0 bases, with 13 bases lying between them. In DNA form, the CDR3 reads TGTGCCAGCAGCTCACTGGGACTTTACTCCTACGAGCAGTACTTC. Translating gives CASSSLGLYSYEQYF.

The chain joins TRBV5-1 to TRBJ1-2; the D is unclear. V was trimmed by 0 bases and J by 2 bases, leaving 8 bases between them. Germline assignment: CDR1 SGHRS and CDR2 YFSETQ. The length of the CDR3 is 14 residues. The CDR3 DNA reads TGCGCCAGCAGCTTGGGACATTACAACTATGGCTACACCTTC. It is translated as CASSLGHYNYGYTF.

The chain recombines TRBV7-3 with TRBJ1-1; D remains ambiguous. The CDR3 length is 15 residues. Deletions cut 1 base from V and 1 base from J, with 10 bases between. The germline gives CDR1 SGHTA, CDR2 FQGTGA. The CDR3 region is CASSLMGGENTEAFF. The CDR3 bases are TGTGCCAGCAGCTTAATGGGCGGCGAGAACACTGAAGCTTTCTTT.

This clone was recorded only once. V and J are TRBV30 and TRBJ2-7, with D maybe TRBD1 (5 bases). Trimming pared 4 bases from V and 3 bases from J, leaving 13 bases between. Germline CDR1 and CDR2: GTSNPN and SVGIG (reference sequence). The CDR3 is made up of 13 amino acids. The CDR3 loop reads CAWKGGRVYEQYF. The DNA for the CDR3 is TGTGCCTGGAAAGGTGGCAGGGTCTACGAGCAGTACTTC.

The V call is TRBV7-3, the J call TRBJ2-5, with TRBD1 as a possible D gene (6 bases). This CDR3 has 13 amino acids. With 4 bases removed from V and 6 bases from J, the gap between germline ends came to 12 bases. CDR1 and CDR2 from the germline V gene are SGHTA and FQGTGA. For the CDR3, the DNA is TGTGCCAGCAGCTCGGCAGGGGCGAAGACCCAGTACTTC. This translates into CASSSAGAKTQYF.

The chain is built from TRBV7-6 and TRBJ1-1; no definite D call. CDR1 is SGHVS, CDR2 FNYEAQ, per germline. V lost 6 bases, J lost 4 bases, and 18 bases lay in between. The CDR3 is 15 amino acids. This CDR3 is CASSPQEARITEAFF. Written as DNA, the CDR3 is TGTGCCAGCAGTCCCCAGGAGGCGCGGATCACTGAAGCTTTCTTT.